The TCR beta chain described here comes from a study of early T cells in non-severe SARS-CoV-2 infection. As for the study in general: Bulk RNA isolated from unsorted whole blood underwent sequencing; chains were not paired.

The CDR3 is 14 residues long. The germline V gene has CDR1 SGHTA and CDR2 FQGNSA. V lost 1 base to trimming and J lost 7 bases, with 13 bases between them. This clonotype was detected a few times. TCRdb fed the 5' RACE reads into MiXCR, producing one record per CDR3 protein. The table has approximately 100,000 distinct CDR3 sequences, less than 15% seen once. Sequencing input: whole blood. V gene TRBV7-2 combines with J gene TRBJ1-1, with D possibly matching TRBD1 (5 bases). This clonotype was obtained from an adult who was a healthcare worker with PCR-confirmed SARS-CoV-2 infection or an uninfected control (not recorded which). The CDR3 sequence: CASSLGGKIFEAFF. The CDR3 DNA reads as TGTGCCAGCAGCTTAGGGGGCAAGATTTTTGAAGCTTTCTTT.